This T cell receptor (beta chain) came from a study of radiotherapy plus CTLA-4 blockade in lung cancer. TCRdb's copy holds only in-frame clones and misses some; the assay was immunoSEQ multiplex PCR. The sample records tens of thousands of clones, 60% to 85% being singletons. Worth noting for this clone: The antigen remains undetermined.

Study conclusions and caveats: There was expansion of tumor-derived TCR clones in blood after radiotherapy plus ipilimumab.

The CDR3 runs to 14 residues. The germline V gene has CDR1 MDHEN and CDR2 SYDVKM. V was shortened by 3 bases and J by 3 bases, with 11 bases between the two germline ends. This specimen consisted of peripheral blood, obtained from a patient treated with radiotherapy plus ipilimumab. The J gene is TRBJ1-1, the V gene TRBV28; D not certain. This TCR was sampled from a human donor with non-small cell lung cancer who had a partial response to radiotherapy plus ipilimumab. Some clones in this sample may be carry-over from other donors' samples. This CDR3 reads CASSLAGYDTEAFF. As DNA, the CDR3 is TGTGCCAGCAGTTTGGCGGGGTATGACACTGAAGCTTTCTTT.